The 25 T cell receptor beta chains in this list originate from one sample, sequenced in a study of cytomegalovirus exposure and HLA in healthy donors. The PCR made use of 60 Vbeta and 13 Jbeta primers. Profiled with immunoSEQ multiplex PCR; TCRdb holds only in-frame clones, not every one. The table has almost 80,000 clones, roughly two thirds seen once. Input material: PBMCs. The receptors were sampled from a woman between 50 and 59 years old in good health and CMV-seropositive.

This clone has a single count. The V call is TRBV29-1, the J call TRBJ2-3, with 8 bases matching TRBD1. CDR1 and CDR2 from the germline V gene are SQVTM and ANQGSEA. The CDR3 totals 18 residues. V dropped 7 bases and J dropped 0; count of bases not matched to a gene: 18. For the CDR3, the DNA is TGCAGCGCCTCCCCAACGGGGCAGGGGGCTGGAAGCACAGATACGCAGTATTTT. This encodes CSASPTGQGAGSTDTQYF.

Here the CDR3 DNA reads TGTGCCAGTAGTCCGGGACAGGGGGACTACGAGCAGTACGTC. Its translation: CASSPGQGDYEQYV. This chain connects TRBV19 to TRBJ2-7, with 11 bases aligning to TRBD1. Losses at the gene ends were 5 bases for V and 3 bases for J; bases not matched to a gene: 3. Germline assignment: CDR1 LNHDA and CDR2 SQIVND (reference sequence). This CDR3 is built from 14 residues.

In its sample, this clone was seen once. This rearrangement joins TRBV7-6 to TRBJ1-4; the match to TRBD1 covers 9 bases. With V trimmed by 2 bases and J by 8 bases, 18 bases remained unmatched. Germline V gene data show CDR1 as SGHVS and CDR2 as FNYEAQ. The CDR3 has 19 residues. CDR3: CASSLLYRGRDVGVEKLFF. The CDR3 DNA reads TGTGCCAGCAGCTTACTCTACAGGGGGCGCGATGTGGGAGTGGAAAAACTGTTTTTT.

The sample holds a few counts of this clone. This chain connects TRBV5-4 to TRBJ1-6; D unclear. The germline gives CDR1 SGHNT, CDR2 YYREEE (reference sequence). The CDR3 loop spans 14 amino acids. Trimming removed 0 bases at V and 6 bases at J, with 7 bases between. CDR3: CASSLERSNSPLHF. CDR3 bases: TGTGCCAGCAGCTTGGAGCGGTCTAATTCACCCCTCCACTTT.

The CDR3 nucleotides are TGTGCCAGCAGCTTGACGGGGGGAACGTACGAGCAGTACGTC. Its protein product is CASSLTGGTYEQYV. The chain carries TRBV5-4 and TRBJ2-7; the match to TRBD2 covers 7 bases. Trimming took 1 base from V and 4 from J; bases not matched to a gene: 5. The CDR3 runs to 14 residues. The germline gives CDR1 SGHNT, CDR2 YYREEE (reference sequence).

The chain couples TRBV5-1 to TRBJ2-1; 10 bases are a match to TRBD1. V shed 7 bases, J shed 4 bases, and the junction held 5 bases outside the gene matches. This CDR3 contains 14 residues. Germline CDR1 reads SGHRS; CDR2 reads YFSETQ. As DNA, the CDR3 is TGCGCCAGCTACCCGGGACAGGGGTACAATGAGCAGTTCTTC. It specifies CASYPGQGYNEQFF. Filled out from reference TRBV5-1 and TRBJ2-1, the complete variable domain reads KAGVTQTPRYLIKTRGQQVTLSCSPISGHRSVSWYQQTPGQGLQFLFEYFSETQRNKGNFPGRFSGRQFSNSRSEMNVSTLELGDSALYLCASYPGQGYNEQFFGPGTRLTVL.

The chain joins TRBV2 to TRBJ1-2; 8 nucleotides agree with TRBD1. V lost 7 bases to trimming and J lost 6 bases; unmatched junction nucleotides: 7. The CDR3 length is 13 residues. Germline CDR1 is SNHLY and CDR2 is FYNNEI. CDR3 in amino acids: CASIGTGLNGYTF. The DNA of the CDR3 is TGTGCCAGCATCGGGACAGGCTTAAATGGCTACACCTTC.

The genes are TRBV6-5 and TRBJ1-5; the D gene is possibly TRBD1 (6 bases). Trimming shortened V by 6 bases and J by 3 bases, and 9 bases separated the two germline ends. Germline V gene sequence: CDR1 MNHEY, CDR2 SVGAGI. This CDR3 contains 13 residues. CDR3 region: CASRGQNNQPQHF. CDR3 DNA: TGTGCCAGCAGGGGACAAAACAATCAGCCCCAGCATTTT.

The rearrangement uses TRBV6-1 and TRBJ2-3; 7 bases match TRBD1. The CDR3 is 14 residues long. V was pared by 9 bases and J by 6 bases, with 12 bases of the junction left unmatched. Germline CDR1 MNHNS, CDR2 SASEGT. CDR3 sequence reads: CASFLDRAGDTQYF. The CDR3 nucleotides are TGTGCCAGTTTTCTCGACAGGGCTGGTGATACGCAGTATTTT.

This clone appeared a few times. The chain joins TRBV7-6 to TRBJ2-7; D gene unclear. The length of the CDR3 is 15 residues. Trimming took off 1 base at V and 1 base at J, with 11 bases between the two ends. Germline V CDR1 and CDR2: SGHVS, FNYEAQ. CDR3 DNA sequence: TGTGCCAGCAGCTTAGGGGTGGGCAGGTCCTACGAGCAGTACTTC. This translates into CASSLGVGRSYEQYF.

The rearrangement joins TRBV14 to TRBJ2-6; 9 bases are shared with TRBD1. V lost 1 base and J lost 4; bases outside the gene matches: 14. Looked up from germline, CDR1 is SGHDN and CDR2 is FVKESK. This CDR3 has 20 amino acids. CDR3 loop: CASSQGPGQGFAVGANVLTF. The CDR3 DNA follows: TGTGCCAGCAGCCAAGGCCCGGGACAGGGTTTTGCCGTGGGGGCCAACGTCCTGACTTTC.

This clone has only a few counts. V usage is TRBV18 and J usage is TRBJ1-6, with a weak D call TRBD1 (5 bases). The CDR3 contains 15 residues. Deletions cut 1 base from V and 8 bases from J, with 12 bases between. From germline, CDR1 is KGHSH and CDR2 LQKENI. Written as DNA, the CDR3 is TGTGCCAGCTCACCACGGGCAGGGAAGGATTCACCCCTCCACTTT. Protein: CASSPRAGKDSPLHF.

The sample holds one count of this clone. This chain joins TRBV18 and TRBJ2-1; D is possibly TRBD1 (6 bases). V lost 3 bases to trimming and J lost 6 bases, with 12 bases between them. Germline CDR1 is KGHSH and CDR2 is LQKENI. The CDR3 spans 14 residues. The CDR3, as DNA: TGTGCCAGCTCACCCTCCTTAGGGGGCAATGAGCAGTTCTTC. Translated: CASSPSLGGNEQFF.

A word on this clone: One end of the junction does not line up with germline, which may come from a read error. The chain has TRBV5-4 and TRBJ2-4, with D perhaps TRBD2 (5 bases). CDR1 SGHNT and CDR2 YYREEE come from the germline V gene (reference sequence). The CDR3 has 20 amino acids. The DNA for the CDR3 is TGTGCCAGCAGCTTGAGGGTTCGGCGCGAGAATGGTCTAGCCGAAAACATTCAGTACTTC. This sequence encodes CASSLRVRRENGLAENIQYF.

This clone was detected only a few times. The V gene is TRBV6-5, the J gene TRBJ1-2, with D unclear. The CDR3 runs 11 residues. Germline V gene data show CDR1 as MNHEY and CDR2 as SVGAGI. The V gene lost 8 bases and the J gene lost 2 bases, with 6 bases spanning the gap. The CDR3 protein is CASSLNYGYTF. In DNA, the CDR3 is TGTGCCAGCTCGTTAAACTATGGCTACACCTTC.

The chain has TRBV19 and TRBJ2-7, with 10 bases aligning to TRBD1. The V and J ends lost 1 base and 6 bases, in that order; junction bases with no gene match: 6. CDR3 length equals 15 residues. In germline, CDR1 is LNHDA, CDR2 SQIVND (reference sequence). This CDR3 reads CASSIGGGQGFEQYF. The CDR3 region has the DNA TGTGCCAGTAGTATAGGGGGGGGACAGGGGTTCGAGCAGTACTTC.

The CDR3 loop is CASSPTGANTEAFF. CDR3 bases: TGCGCCAGCAGCCCCACTGGGGCGAACACTGAAGCTTTCTTT. This chain links TRBV5-1 with TRBJ1-1; D might be TRBD1 (5 bases). Between the trimmed V and J ends, which lost 4 bases and 1 base, there was a span of 11 bases. Germline V gives CDR1 SGHRS, CDR2 YFSETQ. This CDR3 has 14 residues.

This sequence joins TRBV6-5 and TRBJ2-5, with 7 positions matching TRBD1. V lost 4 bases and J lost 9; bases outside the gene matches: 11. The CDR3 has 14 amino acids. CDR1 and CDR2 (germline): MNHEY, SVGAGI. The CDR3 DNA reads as TGTGCCAGCAGTTTCACAGGGGACCTCAGGGCCCAGTACTTC. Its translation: CASSFTGDLRAQYF.

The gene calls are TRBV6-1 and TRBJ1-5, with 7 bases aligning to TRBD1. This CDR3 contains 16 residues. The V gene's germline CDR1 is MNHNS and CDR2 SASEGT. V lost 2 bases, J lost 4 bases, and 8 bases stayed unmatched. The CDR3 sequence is CASSETRRGRNQPQHF. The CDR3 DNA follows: TGTGCCAGCAGTGAAACCCGGAGGGGGCGAAATCAGCCCCAGCATTTT.

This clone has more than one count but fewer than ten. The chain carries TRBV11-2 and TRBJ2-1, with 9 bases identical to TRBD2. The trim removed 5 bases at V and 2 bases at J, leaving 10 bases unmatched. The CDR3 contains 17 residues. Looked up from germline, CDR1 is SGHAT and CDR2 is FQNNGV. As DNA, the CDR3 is TGTGCCAGCAGCCCCCGAGGGGCTAGCGGGGCCTACAATGAGCAGTTCTTC. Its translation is CASSPRGASGAYNEQFF.

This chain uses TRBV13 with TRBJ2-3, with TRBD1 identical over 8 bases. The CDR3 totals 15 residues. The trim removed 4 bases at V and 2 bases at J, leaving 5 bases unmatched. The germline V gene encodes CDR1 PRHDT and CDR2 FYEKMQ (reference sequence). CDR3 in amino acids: CASSSRGRLTDTQYF. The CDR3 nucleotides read TGTGCCAGCAGCTCCAGGGGGCGCCTCACAGATACGCAGTATTTT.

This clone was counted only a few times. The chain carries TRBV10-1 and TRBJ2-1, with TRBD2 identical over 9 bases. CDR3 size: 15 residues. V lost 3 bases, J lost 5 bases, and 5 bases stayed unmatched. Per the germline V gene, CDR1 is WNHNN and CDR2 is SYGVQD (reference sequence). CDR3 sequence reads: CASSDRLADHNEQFF. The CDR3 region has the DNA TGCGCCAGCAGTGATAGACTAGCGGACCACAATGAGCAGTTCTTC.

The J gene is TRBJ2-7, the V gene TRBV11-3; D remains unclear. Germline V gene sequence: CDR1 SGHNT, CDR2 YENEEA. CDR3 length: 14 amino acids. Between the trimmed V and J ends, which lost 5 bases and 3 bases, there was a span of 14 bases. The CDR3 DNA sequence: TGTGCCAGCAGCATCAATCGCCTAAGCTACGAGCAGTACTTC. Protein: CASSINRLSYEQYF.

In DNA, the CDR3 is TGTGCCAGCAGGGATACTAGCGGCCGCAATGAGCAGTTCTTC. The encoded protein is CASRDTSGRNEQFF. The rearrangement joins TRBV6-6 to TRBJ2-1; TRBD2 aligns across 8 bases. Unmatched junction bases numbered 7, after V lost 6 bases and J lost 6 bases. This CDR3 is built from 14 residues. Germline V gives CDR1 MNHNY, CDR2 SVGAGI (reference sequence).

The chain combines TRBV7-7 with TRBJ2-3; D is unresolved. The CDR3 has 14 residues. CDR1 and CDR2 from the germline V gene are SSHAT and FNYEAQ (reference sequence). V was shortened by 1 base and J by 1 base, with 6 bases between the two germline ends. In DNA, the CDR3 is TGTGCCAGCAGCTTAGGAGGCCGCACAGATACGCAGTATTTT. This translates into CASSLGGRTDTQYF.